These 15 T cell receptor beta chains share one sample of origin, sequenced in a study of early T cells in non-severe SARS-CoV-2 infection. MiXCR, applied by TCRdb to the 5' RACE reads, yields one record per CDR3 protein. The repertoire holds around 63,000 distinct CDR3 sequences, with approximately 12% as singletons. Sequencing input: whole blood. These TCRs come from an adult who was a healthcare worker with PCR-confirmed SARS-CoV-2 infection or an uninfected control (not recorded which).

The chain joins TRBV12-3 or TRBV12-4 to TRBJ1-1; the D gene is possibly TRBD1 (6 bases). Trimming removed 7 bases from V and 4 bases from J, with 16 bases in between. There are 14 residues in the CDR3. In nucleotides, the CDR3 is TGTGCCAGCACTCCCTCGGGGGCCGGCACTGAAGCTTTCTTT. The encoded protein is CASTPSGAGTEAFF.

This clonotype has only a few counts. The V gene is TRBV29-1, the J gene TRBJ2-3; D unclear. Trimming removed 4 bases at V and 5 bases at J, with 13 bases between. Germline values: CDR1 SQVTM, CDR2 ANQGSEA. The CDR3 length is 13 residues. The CDR3, as DNA: TGCAGCGTTGTGAACCCCTATGGAGATACGCAGTATTTT. Amino acid sequence: CSVVNPYGDTQYF.

This clonotype was counted a few times. The V call is TRBV6-5, the J call TRBJ2-3, with D tentatively TRBD1 (6 bases). V was cut by 0 bases and J by 4 bases, with 8 bases left in between. The CDR3 loop spans 14 amino acids. Germline loops: CDR1 MNHEY, CDR2 SVGAGI. The CDR3 nucleotides are TGTGCCAGCAGTTACTCACAGGGTGCAGATACGCAGTATTTT. This sequence encodes CASSYSQGADTQYF.

This clonotype was seen repeatedly, ten times or more. The chain employs TRBV21-1 and TRBJ2-3; the table's D gene call, TRBD1, was not cross checked with the DNA. TRBV21-1 is noted as a pseudogene. The CDR3 runs to 15 residues. CDR3 nucleotides: TGTGCCAAAAAACCCCGGGACACCACGTTCGATACGCAGTATTTT. Encoded protein: CAKKPRDTTFDTQYF.

This clonotype appeared many times. The CDR3 loop is CASSEWQWGNSPLHF. CDR3 nucleotide sequence: TGTGCCAGCAGTGAGTGGCAGTGGGGTAATTCACCCCTCCACTTT. The rearrangement uses TRBV6-1 and TRBJ1-6; D is unclear. The V and J ends lost 3 bases and 6 bases respectively, with 12 bases between them. CDR3 length: 15 amino acids. CDR1 and CDR2 from the germline V gene are MNHNS and SASEGT.

This clonotype was counted ten times or more. J is TRBJ1-2 and V is TRBV20-1; D is ambiguous. The CDR3 totals 13 residues. Germline-derived CDR1 and CDR2 are DFQATT and SNEGSKA (reference sequence). V was shortened by 6 bases and J by 0 bases, with 11 bases between the two germline ends. CDR3 residues: CSAVWQPNYGYTF. The CDR3 DNA reads as TGCAGTGCCGTGTGGCAACCTAACTATGGCTACACCTTC.

This clonotype was seen many times. The chain has TRBV5-6 and TRBJ2-1, with D unclear. Germline assignment: CDR1 SGHDT and CDR2 YYEEEE. This CDR3 is built from 14 residues. Trimming stripped 0 bases from V and 7 bases from J, with 11 bases between. DNA of the CDR3: TGTGCCAGCAGCTTGGCCTCCGACCCTAATGAGCAGTTCTTC. This gives the protein CASSLASDPNEQFF.

The rearrangement joins TRBV7-8 to TRBJ1-5; D might be TRBD1 (5 bases). The germline V gene encodes CDR1 SGHVS and CDR2 FQNEAQ. The CDR3 contains 13 residues. V was trimmed by 5 bases and J by 11 bases, leaving 16 bases between them. In nucleotides, the CDR3 is TGTGCCAGCAGCCGGGGCTCCCAATCGGCCCAGCATTTT. This codes for CASSRGSQSAQHF.

The table lists this clonotype with many counts. At one of its ends the junction is not consistent with the germline gene, which may arise from a read error. J is TRBJ1-1 and V is TRBV7-6; 7 bases match TRBD1. The CDR3 is made up of 16 amino acids. Germline CDR1 is SGHVS and CDR2 is FNYEAQ. The DNA for the CDR3 is TGTGCCAGCAGTTTAGCCAGGGGGGAGGGAGTCACTGAAGCTTTCTTT. Residues: CASSLARGEGVTEAFF.

This clonotype was seen ten or more times. This chain uses TRBV6-1 with TRBJ1-5; unclear D gene. Germline-derived CDR1 and CDR2 are MNHNS and SASEGT. The V end was cut by 3 bases, the J end by 4 bases, with 13 bases between. This CDR3 has 15 residues. For the CDR3, the DNA is TGTGCCAGCAGTGATTTCGCCGCCGGAAATCAGCCCCAGCATTTT. It is translated as CASSDFAAGNQPQHF.

The gene calls are TRBV12-3 or TRBV12-4 and TRBJ1-5, with 7 bases that match TRBD1. V shed 8 bases, J shed 6 bases, and the junction held 13 bases outside the gene matches. This CDR3 contains 15 residues. The CDR3 nucleotides are TGTGCCAGCGGCCTCTCGGACAGGACGGGTCAGCCCCAGCATTTT. It specifies CASGLSDRTGQPQHF.

In its sample, this clonotype was seen many times. CDR3 in amino acids: CASSRRNNSPLHF. In DNA form, the CDR3 reads TGTGCCAGCAGCCGCAGGAATAATTCACCCCTCCACTTT. The chain has TRBV3-1 and TRBJ1-6, with D uncertain. The CDR3 contains 13 residues. The V gene's germline CDR1 is LGHDT and CDR2 YNNKEL (reference sequence). The V end was cut by 4 bases, the J end by 5 bases, with 6 bases between.

At least ten counts were recorded for this clonotype. This chain links TRBV29-1 with TRBJ2-3; 7 nucleotides line up with TRBD2. Trimming at V came to 7 bases and at J to 0 bases, leaving 1 base not matched to a gene. The CDR3 extends over 12 amino acids. From germline, CDR1 is SQVTM and CDR2 ANQGSEA. CDR3 DNA: TGCAGCGCGGGACTAAGCACAGATACGCAGTATTTT. Protein: CSAGLSTDTQYF.

This clonotype was recorded many times. This rearrangement joins TRBV20-1 to TRBJ2-2, with 7 positions matching TRBD2. The V gene's germline CDR1 is DFQATT and CDR2 SNEGSKA (reference sequence). There are 16 residues in the CDR3. V lost 0 bases to trimming and J lost 6 bases; unmatched junction nucleotides: 10. Here the CDR3 reads CSARDWGGTSPGELFF. CDR3 coding DNA: TGCAGTGCTAGAGATTGGGGGGGAACTAGCCCCGGGGAGCTGTTTTTT.

This clonotype was counted at least ten times. This chain joins TRBV10-3 and TRBJ2-1, with a tentative D call TRBD2 (7 bases). Per germline, CDR1 ENHRY and CDR2 SYGVKD. Trimming took off 3 bases at V and 4 bases at J, with 19 bases between the two ends. The CDR3 spans 17 residues. The CDR3 reads CAISDSSGRGAYNEQFF. CDR3 coding DNA: TGTGCCATCAGTGACTCCTCTGGTCGGGGGGCTTACAATGAGCAGTTCTTC.